The 25 T cell receptor beta chains presented below share a single source sample, sequenced in a study of T cells in Graves' hyperthyroidism and ophthalmopathy (dated by TCRdb to about 2019). Library prep was done by multiplex PCR. For sequencing, an Illumina HiSeq 2000 was employed. Amplification of TCR beta CDR3 regions was carried out from RNA transcripts. For the first round of RT-PCR on the TCR CDR3, the HTBI primer set was used together with the Qiagen OneStep RT-PCR kit. The raw public data were reprocessed by TCRdb itself: fastp quality trimming at Q25, MiXCR clonotype calling, in-frame beta chains only. Each entry is one CDR3 protein sequence, shown with its most common DNA and genes. For this sample the table gives over 450,000 distinct CDR3 sequences, of which roughly a sixth were detected only once. 15% to 20% of the sample is taken by the ten largest. What was sequenced was blood. All receptors come from a young woman with Graves' ophthalmopathy.

The rearrangement joins TRBV29-1 to TRBJ1-4, with no clear D. The CDR3 has 14 residues. CDR1 and CDR2 from the germline V gene are SQVTM and ANQGSEA. V was cut by 6 bases and J by 2 bases, with 13 bases left in between. The CDR3 DNA reads as TGCAGCGTGGACGGCTTTGGGACTAATGAAAAACTGTTTTTT. Translation: CSVDGFGTNEKLFF.

This clonotype came up many times. The chain carries TRBV7-3 and TRBJ1-1; no firm D call. The CDR3 sequence is 15 residues long. Trimming shortened V by 5 bases and J by 0 bases, and 13 bases separated the two germline ends. Germline V gene lookup returns CDR1 SGHTA and CDR2 FQGTGA. As DNA, the CDR3 is TGTGCCAGCAGCGCCCTCTCCCAGGTGAACACTGAAGCTTTCTTT. Amino acids: CASSALSQVNTEAFF. The full variable domain, rest sourced from reference TRBV7-3 and TRBJ1-1, is GAGVSQTPSNKVTEKGKYVELRCDPISGHTALYWYRQSLGQGPEFLIYFQGTGAADDSGLPNDRFFAVRPEGSVSTLKIQRTERGDSAVYLCASSALSQVNTEAFFGQGTRLTVV.

The chain combines TRBV5-5 with TRBJ2-1, with 14 positions matching TRBD2. The V gene's germline CDR1 is SGHKS and CDR2 YYEKEE (reference sequence). This CDR3 spans 18 amino acids. V gave up 0 bases and J gave up 9 bases; unmatched junction bases: 11. The CDR3, as DNA: TGTGCCAGCAGCTTGGGACTAGCGGGAGGGCCTTTGATGGTTGAGCAGTTCTTC. Translating gives CASSLGLAGGPLMVEQFF.

This clonotype was picked up many times. The CDR3 bases are TGTGCCAGCAGCCAAGGAGGGGGGAATGAAAAACTGTTTTTT. Translation: CASSQGGGNEKLFF. V and J are TRBV3-1 and TRBJ1-4; maybe TRBD1 (6 bases). The germline V gene has CDR1 LGHDT and CDR2 YNNKEL (reference sequence). V was clipped by 1 base and J by 5 bases, with 8 bases between them. The CDR3 runs 14 residues.

This clonotype was counted at least ten times. The chain joins TRBV7-9 to TRBJ1-2; D possibly corresponds to TRBD1 (6 bases). With 0 bases removed from V and 8 bases from J, the gap between germline ends came to 16 bases. The CDR3 totals 15 residues. Germline assignment: CDR1 SEHNR and CDR2 FQNEAQ (reference sequence). The CDR3 bases are TGTGCCAGCAGCTTAGCGCGAGCGGGGGCGGGCGGCTACACCTTC. Amino acid sequence: CASSLARAGAGGYTF.

In its sample, this clonotype was seen many times. The genes are TRBV27 and TRBJ2-2; 7 nucleotides line up with TRBD1. V shed 4 bases and J 3 bases; nucleotides not matched to a gene: 5. This CDR3 comprises 15 residues. The germline V gene has CDR1 MNHEY and CDR2 SMNVEV (reference sequence). CDR3 sequence: CASSSRQGDTGELFF. The CDR3 bases are TGTGCCAGCAGTTCGAGACAGGGAGACACCGGGGAGCTGTTTTTT.

This chain connects TRBV2 to TRBJ2-7, with 8 bases identical to TRBD1. The germline V gene has CDR1 SNHLY and CDR2 FYNNEI. This CDR3 comprises 13 residues. After removal of 7 bases from V and 3 bases from J, the junction contained 5 bases not matched to a gene. The CDR3 nucleotides read TGTGCCAGCAACCCACAGGGGGGCTACGAGCAGTACTTC. Its protein product is CASNPQGGYEQYF.

The table lists this clonotype with a count of one. This could be a read error, since a much larger clone is one nucleotide away. This chain joins TRBV28 and TRBJ2-6; 7 bases map to TRBD1. V lost 6 bases and J lost 0; bases outside the gene matches: 8. The CDR3 runs to 17 residues. The germline CDR1 and CDR2 sequences are MDHEN and SYDVKM. The CDR3 nucleotides are TGTGCCAGCAGCCCTACCGGGACAGTCTCTGGGGCCAACGTCCTGACTTTC. Protein sequence: CASSPTGTVSGANVLTF.

This clonotype has a handful of counts. The chain combines TRBV3-2 with TRBJ2-7; the D segment call TRBD2 is taken from the table without a DNA check. TRBV3-2 is a pseudogene. This CDR3 contains 16 residues. The CDR3: CASSQGGGRPRSEQYF. In DNA form, the CDR3 reads TGTGCCAGCAGCCAAGGGGGCGGGAGGCCGCGGTCCGAGCAGTACTTC.

The genes are TRBV7-8 and TRBJ1-6; D is unresolved. The CDR3 extends over 13 amino acids. Germline V gives CDR1 SGHVS, CDR2 FQNEAQ. V dropped 4 bases and J dropped 9 bases, with 10 bases sitting between them. CDR3 sequence: CASSSDIVSPLHF. DNA of the CDR3: TGTGCCAGCAGCTCCGATATCGTTTCACCCCTCCACTTT.

This chain links TRBV5-1 with TRBJ2-7, with TRBD2 matching over 12 bases. This CDR3 spans 15 amino acids. CDR1 and CDR2 (germline): SGHRS, YFSETQ. The junction had 7 bases not matched to a gene; V was cut back by 4 bases and J by 5 bases. The CDR3 spells CASSRASGGANEQYF. The CDR3 nucleotides read TGCGCCAGCAGCCGGGCTAGCGGGGGGGCCAACGAGCAGTACTTC. Filled out from reference TRBV5-1 and TRBJ2-7, the complete variable domain reads KAGVTQTPRYLIKTRGQQVTLSCSPISGHRSVSWYQQTPGQGLQFLFEYFSETQRNKGNFPGRFSGRQFSNSRSEMNVSTLELGDSALYLCASSRASGGANEQYFGPGTRLTVT.

This clonotype was counted at least ten times. The rearrangement links TRBV7-2 to TRBJ2-1; D gene unclear. Trimming pared 5 bases from V and 6 bases from J, leaving 11 bases between. This CDR3 comprises 13 residues. Germline V gives CDR1 SGHTA, CDR2 FQGNSA. CDR3 protein: CASSNGPSNEQFF. In DNA, the CDR3 is TGTGCCAGCAGCAACGGCCCGAGCAATGAGCAGTTCTTC. The complete variable domain, with remaining parts taken from reference TRBV7-2 and TRBJ2-1, reads GAGVSQSPSNKVTEKGKDVELRCDPISGHTALYWYRQSLGQGLEFLIYFQGNSAPDKSGLPSDRFSAERTGGSVSTLTIQRTQQEDSAVYLCASSNGPSNEQFFGPGTRLTVL.

The V and J genes are TRBV10-3 and TRBJ2-1, with 9 nucleotides matching TRBD2. The CDR3 sequence is 14 residues long. Germline V gene lookup returns CDR1 ENHRY and CDR2 SYGVKD. V lost 2 bases to trimming and J lost 10 bases; unmatched junction nucleotides: 6. The CDR3 sequence is CAISERAGLAEQFF. CDR3 DNA: TGTGCCATCAGTGAGAGGGCCGGACTAGCGGAGCAGTTCTTC.

This clonotype was recorded at least ten times. CDR3 in DNA: TGTGCCAGCAGCCCAGAACTAGCGGGAGTCTACGAGCAGTACTTC. Protein sequence: CASSPELAGVYEQYF. V and J are TRBV7-2 and TRBJ2-7, with 11 nucleotides matching TRBD2. The germline gives CDR1 SGHTA, CDR2 FQGNSA. After removal of 5 bases from V and 3 bases from J, the junction contained 6 bases not matched to a gene. The CDR3 sequence is 15 residues long.

This clonotype was seen once. CDR3 DNA: TGTGCCAGCAGTTGGAAGGGGGGACCCACTGAAGCTTTCTTT. Translating it yields CASSWKGGPTEAFF. The chain employs TRBV27 and TRBJ1-1; a weak D match, TRBD1 (6 bases). The CDR3 spans 14 residues. Germline values: CDR1 MNHEY, CDR2 SMNVEV (reference sequence). V was trimmed by 4 bases and J by 4 bases, leaving 13 bases between them.

V usage is TRBV6-2 or TRBV6-3 and J usage is TRBJ2-1, with no clear D. CDR1 is MNHEY and CDR2 is SVGEGT in the germline V gene. Trimming removed 6 bases at V and 7 bases at J, with 16 bases between. This CDR3 has 14 amino acids. CDR3 sequence (DNA): TGTGCCAGCAGGACACCTCCGGATCGGAATGAGCAGTTCTTC. Its translation: CASRTPPDRNEQFF.

The chain recombines TRBV19 with TRBJ2-1; 9 bases align to TRBD2. The CDR3 runs to 17 residues. In germline, CDR1 is LNHDA, CDR2 SQIVND (reference sequence). V was clipped by 0 bases and J by 8 bases; unmatched bases: 11. The CDR3 sequence is CASSIEGLAGGPDEQFF. The CDR3 nucleotides are TGTGCCAGTAGTATAGAGGGACTGGCGGGAGGGCCCGATGAGCAGTTCTTC. Full variable domain (outside the CDR3, taken from reference TRBV19 and TRBJ2-1): DGGITQSPKYLFRKEGQNVTLSCEQNLNHDAMYWYRQDPGQGLRLIYYSQIVNDFQKGDIAEGYSVSREKKESFPLTVTSAQKNPTAFYLCASSIEGLAGGPDEQFFGPGTRLTVL.

This clonotype was seen a few times. This chain joins TRBV6-2 or TRBV6-3 and TRBJ2-7, with 8 positions matching TRBD2. The CDR3 runs to 15 residues. Germline CDR1 MNHEY, CDR2 SVGEGT. The junction had 4 bases not matched to a gene; V was cut back by 0 bases and J by 3 bases. CDR3: CASSYSTGTSYEQYF. DNA of the CDR3: TGTGCCAGCAGTTACTCCACTGGGACTAGCTACGAGCAGTACTTC.

This clonotype was counted only a few times. V usage is TRBV30 and J usage is TRBJ2-2; 13 bases align to TRBD2. V shed 3 bases, J shed 5 bases, and the junction held 0 bases outside the gene matches. The CDR3 totals 14 residues. The V gene's germline CDR1 is GTSNPN and CDR2 SVGIG (reference sequence). The CDR3 DNA is TGTGCCTGGAGACTAGCGGGAGGGACCGGGGAGCTGTTTTTT. It codes for CAWRLAGGTGELFF.

The J gene is TRBJ1-4, the V gene TRBV15; D is possibly TRBD1 (5 bases). V dropped 0 bases and J dropped 5 bases, with 7 bases sitting between them. Germline CDR1 reads LNHNV; CDR2 reads YYDKDF (reference sequence). The CDR3 is made up of 14 amino acids. Here the CDR3 reads CATSRDNRNEKLFF. The CDR3 DNA is TGTGCCACCAGCAGAGATAACAGGAATGAAAAACTGTTTTTT.

This clonotype has ten or more counts. This sequence joins TRBV9 and TRBJ1-1; D is ambiguous. CDR3 size: 14 residues. Germline CDR1 is SGDLS and CDR2 is YYNGEE. V lost 2 bases and J 0 bases, leaving 8 bases between the germline ends. CDR3 sequence: CASSVRSMNTEAFF. The CDR3 region has the DNA TGTGCCAGCAGCGTCCGGAGCATGAACACTGAAGCTTTCTTT. The complete variable domain, with remaining parts taken from reference TRBV9 and TRBJ1-1, reads DSGVTQTPKHLITATGQRVTLRCSPRSGDLSVYWYQQSLDQGLQFLIQYYNGEERAKGNILERFSAQQFPDLHSELNLSSLELGDSALYFCASSVRSMNTEAFFGQGTRLTVV.

This clonotype has a handful of counts. The chain joins TRBV29-1 to TRBJ1-3; D call uncertain. V lost 7 bases to trimming and J lost 4 bases, with 8 bases between them. The germline CDR1 and CDR2 sequences are SQVTM and ANQGSEA. The CDR3 has 11 residues. The CDR3 sequence is CSAGHGNTIYF. The CDR3 DNA reads as TGCAGCGCGGGTCACGGAAACACCATATATTTT.

This clonotype was seen a few times. The chain combines TRBV5-1 with TRBJ2-1; a weak D match, TRBD2 (6 bases). Germline V gene data show CDR1 as SGHRS and CDR2 as YFSETQ. V was shortened by 2 bases and J by 8 bases, with 14 bases between the two germline ends. This CDR3 is built from 14 residues. This chain's CDR3 is CASSFSAGWDEQFF. The CDR3 nucleotides are TGCGCCAGCAGCTTCTCCGCGGGGTGGGATGAGCAGTTCTTC.

Ten or more counts support this clonotype. The chain joins TRBV27 to TRBJ2-7; 7 nucleotides match TRBD2. J gave up 3 bases and V 3 bases, and 5 bases lay outside the gene matches. This CDR3 has 14 amino acids. In germline, CDR1 is MNHEY, CDR2 SMNVEV (reference sequence). The CDR3 bases are TGTGCCAGCAGTTTGGTGGCGGGGGACTACGAGCAGTACTTC. Its translation: CASSLVAGDYEQYF.

This clonotype was observed many times. The chain combines TRBV5-4 with TRBJ2-7; D may be TRBD1 (6 bases). The ends were cut back, 3 bases at V and 6 bases at J, with 10 bases in the middle. Per germline, CDR1 SGHNT and CDR2 YYREEE (reference sequence). The CDR3 consists of 12 residues. Written as DNA, the CDR3 is TGTGCCAGCAGCTCACAGGGTTCCGAGCAGTACTTC. Translating gives CASSSQGSEQYF.